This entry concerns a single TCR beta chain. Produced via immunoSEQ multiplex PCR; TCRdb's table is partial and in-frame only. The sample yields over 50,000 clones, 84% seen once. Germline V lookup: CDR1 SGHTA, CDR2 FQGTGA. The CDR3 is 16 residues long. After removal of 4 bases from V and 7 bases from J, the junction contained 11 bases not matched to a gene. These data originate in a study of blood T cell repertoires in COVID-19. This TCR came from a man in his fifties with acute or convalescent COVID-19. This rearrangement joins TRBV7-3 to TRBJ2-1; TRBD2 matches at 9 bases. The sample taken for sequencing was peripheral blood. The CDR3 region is CASSSYGSGSVNEQFF. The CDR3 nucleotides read TGTGCCAGCAGCTCCTACGGTAGCGGGAGTGTGAATGAGCAGTTCTTC.